This TCR beta chain is from a study of CD8 T cells in Susac syndrome. The CDR3 has 14 amino acids. Between the trimmed V and J ends, which lost 1 base and 5 bases, there was a span of 10 bases. Germline V gene sequence: CDR1 SGHNT, CDR2 YYREEE (reference sequence). cDNA came from roughly 0.47 to 1 ug RNA primed by random hexamers. Amplification of TCR beta CDR3 across 54 Vbeta and 13 Jbeta was performed with immunoSEQ multiplex PCR. TCRdb processed the immunoSEQ multiplex PCR reads anew with MiXCR; each CDR3 protein has one entry. The data show about 210,000 distinct CDR3 sequences, with roughly 94% seen just once and 0.08% to 0.11% held by the top ten.

The TCR comes from a human donor in good health. The genes are TRBV5-4 and TRBJ2-1, with D uncertain. Sequenced sample: CD4+ T cells from PBMCs. CDR3 nucleotide sequence: TGTGCCAGCAGCTTGCTAGGGTTGGACAATGAGCAGTTCTTC. Translating it yields CASSLLGLDNEQFF.